Listed here are 31 T cell receptor beta chains from one sample, sequenced in a study of OX40 agonist ivuxolimab in advanced cancers. Profiled with immunoSEQ multiplex PCR; TCRdb holds only in-frame clones, not every one. The sample has approximately 52,000 clones; about four fifths are singletons. Sequenced material: CD4+ or CD8+ T cells sorted from blood, taken in a trial of the OX40 agonist ivuxolimab. Every receptor here comes from an adult with an advanced solid tumor such as melanoma, head and neck, liver or kidney cancer.

This clone was seen a handful of times. J is TRBJ1-1 and V is TRBV14, with D uncertain. CDR3 length equals 13 residues. CDR1 and CDR2 from the germline V gene are SGHDN and FVKESK. The V gene lost 3 bases and the J gene lost 5 bases, with 10 bases spanning the gap. The CDR3 loop reads CASSHFPATEAFF. In nucleotides, the CDR3 is TGTGCCAGCAGCCACTTCCCAGCGACTGAAGCTTTCTTT.

The chain recombines TRBV7-2 with TRBJ1-5; D ambiguous. CDR1 is SGHTA, CDR2 FQGNSA, per germline. With 3 bases removed from V and 4 bases from J, the gap between germline ends came to 7 bases. This CDR3 spans 13 amino acids. CDR3 DNA sequence: TGTGCCAGCAGCTTGGGTCATAATCAGCCCCAGCATTTT. Its protein is CASSLGHNQPQHF.

CDR3 in amino acids: CASTSGTSGSYEQFF. In DNA form, the CDR3 reads TGTGCCAGTACCTCAGGGACTAGCGGGAGTTATGAGCAGTTCTTC. This chain links TRBV19 with TRBJ2-1; 14 bases match TRBD2. J was trimmed by 8 bases and V by 7 bases; bases with no gene match: 7. CDR3 size: 15 residues. CDR1 and CDR2 (germline): LNHDA, SQIVND (reference sequence).

The chain carries TRBV9 and TRBJ2-7, with D tentatively TRBD2 (5 bases). The germline V and J ends were trimmed by 0 bases and 4 bases, with 14 bases remaining between them. The germline V gene has CDR1 SGDLS and CDR2 YYNGEE. This CDR3 contains 15 residues. CDR3 in amino acids: CASSVEQGWTYEQYF. The CDR3 nucleotides read TGTGCCAGCAGCGTAGAACAAGGATGGACTTACGAGCAGTACTTC.

This chain connects TRBV7-6 to TRBJ2-7; no firm D call. The CDR3 contains 14 residues. Trimming cost V 4 bases and J 0 bases, with 10 bases left between them. Germline assignment: CDR1 SGHVS and CDR2 FNYEAQ. CDR3 loop: CASSSTASSYEQYF. Here the CDR3 DNA reads TGTGCCAGCAGCTCGACGGCTAGCTCCTACGAGCAGTACTTC. The full variable domain, rest sourced from reference TRBV7-6 and TRBJ2-7, is GAGVSQSPRYKVTKRGQDVALRCDPISGHVSLYWYRQALGQGPEFLTYFNYEAQQDKSGLPNDRFSAERPEGSISTLTIQRTEQRDSAMYRCASSSTASSYEQYFGPGTRLTVT.

This clone was counted between two and nine times. The gene calls are TRBV7-8 and TRBJ2-2; possibly TRBD1 for D (5 bases). V lost 4 bases and J 3 bases, leaving 9 bases between the germline ends. This CDR3 region has 14 residues. CDR1 and CDR2 from the germline V gene are SGHVS and FQNEAQ. In DNA, the CDR3 is TGTGCCAGCAGCTCCCCGACAGACACCGGGGAGCTGTTTTTT. Protein sequence: CASSSPTDTGELFF. The entire variable domain, with the rest obtained from reference TRBV7-8 and TRBJ2-2, is as follows: GAGVSQSPRYKVAKRGQDVALRCDPISGHVSLFWYQQALGQGPEFLTYFQNEAQLDKSGLPSDRFFAERPEGSVSTLKIQRTQQEDSAVYLCASSSPTDTGELFFGEGSRLTVL.

The chain uses TRBV5-1 and TRBJ1-2, with 9 nucleotides matching TRBD1. Trimming took 2 bases from V and 4 from J; bases not matched to a gene: 6. The CDR3 totals 15 residues. Germline V lookup: CDR1 SGHRS, CDR2 YFSETQ. CDR3 DNA: TGCGCCAGCAGCTTCGGGACAGGGTTGTTCTATGGCTACACCTTC. Protein product: CASSFGTGLFYGYTF.

This clone was picked up one time. This CDR3 reads CASSSSGRSTDTQYF. The CDR3 nucleotides read TGTGCCAGCAGCTCTAGCGGGAGGTCGACAGATACGCAGTATTTT. The gene calls are TRBV6-5 and TRBJ2-3; TRBD2 matches 11 bases. Germline loops: CDR1 MNHEY, CDR2 SVGAGI. The CDR3 loop spans 15 amino acids. Losses at the gene ends were 6 bases for V and 3 bases for J; bases not matched to a gene: 5.

The chain uses TRBV5-5 and TRBJ2-7; no reliable D call. Looked up from germline, CDR1 is SGHKS and CDR2 is YYEKEE (reference sequence). The CDR3 contains 12 residues. The V and J ends lost 1 base and 3 bases respectively, with 5 bases between them. The CDR3 nucleotides read TGTGCCAGCAGCTTGACTGTCTACGAGCAGTACTTC. Encoded protein: CASSLTVYEQYF.

The V and J genes are TRBV7-8 and TRBJ1-1, with a weak D call TRBD1 (6 bases). Trimming removed 1 base at V and 1 base at J, with 7 bases between. Looked up from germline, CDR1 is SGHVS and CDR2 is FQNEAQ. The CDR3 spans 14 residues. CDR3 sequence reads: CASSLVGGNTEAFF. The CDR3 nucleotides read TGTGCCAGCAGCTTAGTAGGGGGGAACACTGAAGCTTTCTTT.

This clone was seen only once. Here the CDR3 reads CASSLPSGGVDEQFF. The CDR3 region has the DNA TGTGCCAGCAGTTTACCTAGCGGGGGGGTGGATGAGCAGTTCTTC. The gene calls are TRBV27 and TRBJ2-1; 12 bases are a match to TRBD2. Germline V gene lookup returns CDR1 MNHEY and CDR2 SMNVEV (reference sequence). V dropped 2 bases and J dropped 8; count of bases not matched to a gene: 4. This CDR3 spans 15 amino acids.

This chain connects TRBV5-4 to TRBJ1-4, with 10 bases that match TRBD1. The length of the CDR3 is 17 residues. Trimming took 4 bases from V and 5 from J; bases not matched to a gene: 11. From germline, CDR1 is SGHNT and CDR2 YYREEE (reference sequence). The CDR3 bases are TGTGCCAGCAGCCCGACCCCCGGACAGGGGGGGAATGAAAAACTGTTTTTT. Translating gives CASSPTPGQGGNEKLFF.

This chain links TRBV2 with TRBJ1-6; D perhaps matches TRBD1 (5 bases). Germline V gene sequence: CDR1 SNHLY, CDR2 FYNNEI. V dropped 5 bases and J dropped 6 bases, with 17 bases sitting between them. The CDR3 is made up of 16 amino acids. The CDR3, as DNA: TGTGCCAGCAGTCTAGAGACCACAAGGGGTAATTCACCCCTCCACTTT. Its translation: CASSLETTRGNSPLHF.

V and J are TRBV6-9 and TRBJ2-4; 10 bases map to TRBD2. V was clipped by 6 bases and J by 5 bases; unmatched bases: 4. The CDR3 has 14 amino acids. Germline V gives CDR1 MNHGY, CDR2 SVAAGI. As DNA, the CDR3 is TGTGCCAGCAGCCTAGCGGGAGTTGAAAACATTCAGTACTTC. Translated, it gives CASSLAGVENIQYF.

This clone was recorded a few times. The chain carries TRBV9 and TRBJ2-5; D is undetermined. This CDR3 region has 13 residues. V lost 6 bases, J lost 5 bases, and 14 bases lay in between. Germline CDR1 reads SGDLS; CDR2 reads YYNGEE. The CDR3 nucleotides read TGTGCCAGCAACCCGTGTAGGTTCGAGACCCAGTACTTC. Translating it yields CASNPCRFETQYF.

V is TRBV11-1 and J is TRBJ2-5; D might be TRBD1 (5 bases). Germline V lookup: CDR1 SGHAT, CDR2 FQDESV (reference sequence). The CDR3 has 13 residues. The germline V and J ends were trimmed by 3 bases and 2 bases, with 7 bases remaining between them. CDR3 coding DNA: TGTGCCAGCAGCTTGAACAGGCAAGAGACCCAGTACTTC. Encoded protein: CASSLNRQETQYF.

The gene calls are TRBV7-9 and TRBJ1-1; TRBD1 matches 8 bases. The CDR3 is made up of 13 amino acids. V was pared by 1 base and J by 5 bases, with 0 bases of the junction left unmatched. Germline-derived CDR1 and CDR2 are SEHNR and FQNEAQ (reference sequence). CDR3 loop: CASSLGQGTEAFF. CDR3 DNA sequence: TGTGCCAGCAGCTTAGGACAGGGGACTGAAGCTTTCTTT.

The sample holds a few counts of this clone. This sequence joins TRBV7-9 and TRBJ1-5, with D possibly matching TRBD1 (6 bases). Germline loops: CDR1 SEHNR, CDR2 FQNEAQ (reference sequence). The CDR3 has 15 residues. V was cut by 4 bases and J by 7 bases, with 17 bases left in between. DNA of the CDR3: TGTGCCAGCAGCTCGACTACAGGGCCCGGGCAGCCCCAGCATTTT. Its protein product is CASSSTTGPGQPQHF. The whole variable domain, filled in from reference TRBV7-9 and TRBJ1-5, reads DTGVSQNPRHKITKRGQNVTFRCDPISEHNRLYWYRQTLGQGPEFLTYFQNEAQLEKSRLLSDRFSAERPKGSFSTLEIQRTEQGDSAMYLCASSSTTGPGQPQHFGDGTRLSIL.

The chain carries TRBV7-9 and TRBJ2-1, with D uncertain. Germline V lookup: CDR1 SEHNR, CDR2 FQNEAQ (reference sequence). Trimming pared 1 base from V and 8 bases from J, leaving 6 bases between. The CDR3 spans 12 residues. CDR3 loop: CASSLVADEQFF. CDR3 nucleotide sequence: TGTGCCAGCAGCTTAGTGGCGGATGAGCAGTTCTTC.

The chain carries TRBV7-7 and TRBJ2-3; 8 bases are a match to TRBD2. Looked up from germline, CDR1 is SSHAT and CDR2 is FNYEAQ (reference sequence). Unmatched junction bases numbered 12, after V lost 5 bases and J lost 5 bases. CDR3 length: 16 amino acids. The CDR3, as DNA: TGTGCCAGCAGCCCTCGGGGGGGGCGATCGGGAGATACGCAGTATTTT. It codes for CASSPRGGRSGDTQYF.

This clone was observed a single time. The chain uses TRBV19 and TRBJ1-2; D is uncertain. The CDR3 is made up of 15 amino acids. Germline CDR1 is LNHDA and CDR2 is SQIVND (reference sequence). The V end was cut by 5 bases, the J end by 0 bases, with 13 bases between. The CDR3 protein is CASSEGLTANYGYTF. CDR3 nucleotide sequence: TGTGCCAGTAGTGAGGGATTAACCGCTAACTATGGCTACACCTTC.

The V gene is TRBV28, the J gene TRBJ1-1; 7 bases match TRBD1. The CDR3 consists of 12 residues. CDR1 is MDHEN, CDR2 SYDVKM, per germline. The CDR3 region has the DNA TGTAAAACGGGACAGCCCAACACTGAAGCTTTCTTT. Encoded protein: CKTGQPNTEAFF.

This chain links TRBV9 with TRBJ2-2, with TRBD1 as a possible D gene (5 bases). CDR3 length equals 13 residues. V was pared by 6 bases and J by 7 bases, with 13 bases between. Per germline, CDR1 SGDLS and CDR2 YYNGEE. As DNA, the CDR3 is TGTGCCAGCACTCAAGGGGCTGACGGGGAGCTGTTTTTT. It yields the protein CASTQGADGELFF.

The chain links TRBV6-5 to TRBJ1-6; D ambiguous. CDR3 length: 12 residues. Deletions cut 6 bases from V and 8 bases from J, with 8 bases between. Germline CDR1 and CDR2: MNHEY and SVGAGI. The CDR3 region is CASSPHDSPLHF. CDR3 nucleotides: TGTGCCAGCAGCCCGCACGATTCACCCCTCCACTTT.

V and J are TRBV7-9 and TRBJ1-1, with 7 bases lining up with TRBD1. This CDR3 region has 14 residues. The trim removed 4 bases at V and 0 bases at J, leaving 2 bases unmatched. Germline loops: CDR1 SEHNR, CDR2 FQNEAQ (reference sequence). The DNA for the CDR3 is TGTGCCAGCAGCTACAGGGGTATGAACACTGAAGCTTTCTTT. Translated: CASSYRGMNTEAFF.

This sequence joins TRBV6-5 and TRBJ2-6, with D possibly being TRBD1 or TRBD2 (5 bases each). Germline loops: CDR1 MNHEY, CDR2 SVGAGI. Deletions cut 0 bases from V and 2 bases from J, with 5 bases between. This CDR3 comprises 15 residues. The DNA of the CDR3 is TGTGCCAGCAGTTACTCGGGGGCTGGGGCCAACGTCCTGACTTTC. Its protein product is CASSYSGAGANVLTF.

The chain joins TRBV11-3 to TRBJ2-1, with a possible D match to TRBD1 (6 bases). CDR1 SGHNT and CDR2 YENEEA come from the germline V gene. The V gene lost 5 bases and the J gene lost 6 bases, with 23 bases spanning the gap. CDR3 size: 17 residues. DNA of the CDR3: TGTGCCAGCAGCGCAGGGGAGTGGGGGAGCTGGGGCAATGAGCAGTTCTTC. The encoded protein is CASSAGEWGSWGNEQFF.

The rearrangement joins TRBV30 to TRBJ1-3; D ambiguous. Per the germline V gene, CDR1 is GTSNPN and CDR2 is SVGIG (reference sequence). CDR3 length: 15 amino acids. V was pared by 0 bases and J by 1 base, with 10 bases between. As DNA, the CDR3 is TGTGCCTGGAGTGTCCGATATAATTCTGGAAACACCATATATTTT. This gives the protein CAWSVRYNSGNTIYF.

The V gene is TRBV7-3, the J gene TRBJ2-1; D may correspond to TRBD1 or TRBD2 (6 bases each). The CDR3 loop spans 13 amino acids. Looked up from germline, CDR1 is SGHTA and CDR2 is FQGTGA. The ends were cut back, 5 bases at V and 13 bases at J, with 18 bases in the middle. The CDR3 loop reads CASSQALRGAQFF. DNA for the CDR3: TGTGCCAGCAGCCAGGCCCTTAGGGGGGCTCAGTTCTTC.

The genes are TRBV12-5 and TRBJ2-1; 8 nucleotides agree with TRBD1. Germline values: CDR1 LGHNT, CDR2 FRNRAP. Trimming removed 1 base from V and 6 bases from J; junction bases left unmatched: 2. This CDR3 has 14 amino acids. The CDR3 loop is CASGLGTGTNEQFF. The CDR3 DNA sequence: TGTGCTAGTGGTTTGGGGACAGGGACCAATGAGCAGTTCTTC. Variable domain in full (rest from reference TRBV12-5 and TRBJ2-1): DARVTQTPRHKVTEMGQEVTMRCQPILGHNTVFWYRQTMMQGLELLAYFRNRAPLDDSGMPKDRFSAEMPDATLATLKIQPSEPRDSAVYFCASGLGTGTNEQFFGPGTRLTVL.

The chain couples TRBV7-2 to TRBJ2-2, with D hard to call. The V and J ends lost 4 bases and 2 bases respectively, with 17 bases between them. The CDR3 extends over 17 amino acids. Germline V gene lookup returns CDR1 SGHTA and CDR2 FQGNSA. CDR3 amino acids: CASSSQRALLNTGELFF. The CDR3 bases are TGTGCCAGCAGCTCCCAACGGGCCCTACTCAACACCGGGGAGCTGTTTTTT.